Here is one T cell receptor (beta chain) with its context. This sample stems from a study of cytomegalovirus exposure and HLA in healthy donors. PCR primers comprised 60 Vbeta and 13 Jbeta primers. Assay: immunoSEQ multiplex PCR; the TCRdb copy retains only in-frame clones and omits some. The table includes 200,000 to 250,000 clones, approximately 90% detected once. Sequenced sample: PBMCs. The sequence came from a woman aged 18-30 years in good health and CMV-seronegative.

CDR3 bases: TGTGCCAGCACCGAGGGACAGGGGTACACTGAAGCTTTCTTT. As protein: CASTEGQGYTEAFF. The chain joins TRBV16 to TRBJ1-1; 10 nucleotides agree with TRBD1. CDR1 and CDR2 from the germline V gene are KGHSY and FQNENV. The CDR3 sequence is 14 residues long. The ends lost 7 bases at V and 3 bases at J; junction bases unmatched: 5. The full variable domain, with the rest looked up from reference TRBV16 and TRBJ1-1, is GEEVAQTPKHLVRGEGQKAKLYCAPIKGHSYVFWYQQVLKNEFKFLISFQNENVFDETGMPKERFSAKCLPNSPCSLEIQATKLEDSAVYFCASTEGQGYTEAFFGQGTRLTVV.